The TCR beta chain under discussion was sequenced for a study of T cell changes during pregnancy in multiple sclerosis. Clones were sequenced by immunoSEQ multiplex PCR, and TCRdb holds only the in-frame ones, with some missing. The table lists 70,000 to 95,000 clones, around 93% of them singletons. Trimming at V came to 5 bases and at J to 8 bases, leaving 15 bases not matched to a gene. CDR1 is SEHNR and CDR2 is FQNEAQ in the germline V gene (reference sequence). There are 16 residues in the CDR3. The chain recombines TRBV7-9 with TRBJ2-1; 7 positions match TRBD2. This sample comprised peripheral blood, obtained after pregnancy. This receptor was identified in a female donor in good health, enrolled as a control in a pregnancy study. The CDR3 bases are TGTGCCAGCAGCCTCTACACTAGTTTGAGCGGGGATGAGCAGTTCTTC. It yields the protein CASSLYTSLSGDEQFF.